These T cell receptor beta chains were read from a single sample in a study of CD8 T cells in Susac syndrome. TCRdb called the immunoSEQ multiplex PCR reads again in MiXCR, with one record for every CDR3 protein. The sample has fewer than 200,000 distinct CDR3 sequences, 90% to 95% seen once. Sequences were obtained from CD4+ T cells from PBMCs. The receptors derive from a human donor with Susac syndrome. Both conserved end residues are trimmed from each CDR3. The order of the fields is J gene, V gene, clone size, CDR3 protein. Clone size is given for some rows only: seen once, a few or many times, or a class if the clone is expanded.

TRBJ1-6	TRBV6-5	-	ASSFKTGGAIPLH
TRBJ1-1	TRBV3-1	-	ASSQDRGTGEAF
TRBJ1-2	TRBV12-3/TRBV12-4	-	ASSLRTGSGYT
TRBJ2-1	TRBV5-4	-	ASSYGLATYNEQF
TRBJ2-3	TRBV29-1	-	SVEERGGADTQY
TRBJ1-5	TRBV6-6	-	ASSPGQPQH
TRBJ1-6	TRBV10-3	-	AISESVVNLRSPLH
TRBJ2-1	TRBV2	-	ASSGPTGGVHNEQF
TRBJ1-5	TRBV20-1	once	SALDREGSSNQPQH
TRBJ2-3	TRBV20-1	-	SGRQGTDTQY
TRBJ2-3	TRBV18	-	ASSPGGTGGGTQY
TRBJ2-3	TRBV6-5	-	ASSYGAPGGTQY
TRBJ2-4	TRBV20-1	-	SAYDRVAKNIQY
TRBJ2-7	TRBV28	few	ASSQGFYEQY
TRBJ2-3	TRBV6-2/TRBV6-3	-	ASRQGNTDTQY
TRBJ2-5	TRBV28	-	ASSLPSVGGETQY
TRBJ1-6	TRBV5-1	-	ASSRDDNSPLH
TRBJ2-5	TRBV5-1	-	ASRTSGGIRQETQY
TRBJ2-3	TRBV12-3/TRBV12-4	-	ASTLLATPGDTQY
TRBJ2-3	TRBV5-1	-	ASSLESTDTQY
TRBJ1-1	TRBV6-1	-	ASIRRPGQVNTEAF
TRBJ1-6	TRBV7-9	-	ASSPVGESPLH
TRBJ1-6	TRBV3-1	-	ASRQGASSPLH
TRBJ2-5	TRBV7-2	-	ASSTHGSGNQETQY
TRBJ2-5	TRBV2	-	ASSAYTETQY
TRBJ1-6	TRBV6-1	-	ASSEDSFYNSPLH
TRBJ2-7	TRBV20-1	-	SARGPAGDFEQY